These 17 T cell receptor beta chains share one sample of origin, sequenced in a study of T cells after yellow fever vaccination. Each CDR3 protein is one row after TCRdb ran MiXCR on the 5' RACE reads. This sample carries 30,000 or so distinct CDR3 sequences, approximately 4% of them seen once, and the ten largest clones take about 47%. The sequenced sample was CD8+ T cells sorted from PBMCs, obtained 5 days after the yellow fever booster vaccination. These receptors all stem from a man aged 25 to 40 who received the YFV17D yellow fever vaccine.

This clonotype occurred many times. In nucleotides, the CDR3 is TGTGCCAGCAGTTTAGTGGGGGTTCTGAACACTGAAGCTTTCTTT. It codes for CASSLVGVLNTEAFF. This chain joins TRBV12-3 or TRBV12-4 and TRBJ1-1; possibly TRBD1 for D (5 bases). The V end lost 1 base, the J end lost 0 bases, and 9 bases lay between the germline ends. This CDR3 is built from 15 residues.

This clonotype was counted at least ten times. This chain links TRBV2 with TRBJ1-1, with D unresolved. Germline V lookup: CDR1 SNHLY, CDR2 FYNNEI. V lost 6 bases, J lost 1 base, and 6 bases lay in between. CDR3 length: 12 residues. CDR3 loop: CASRYPNTEAFF. The CDR3 bases are TGTGCCAGCAGATATCCGAACACTGAAGCTTTCTTT.

In this sample, this clonotype turned up many times. The V and J genes are TRBV2 and TRBJ1-1, with 9 bases lining up with TRBD1. The V gene's germline CDR1 is SNHLY and CDR2 FYNNEI. V shed 8 bases, J shed 3 bases, and the junction held 7 bases outside the gene matches. The CDR3 length is 14 residues. The CDR3 region is CASYRGLIDTEAFF. Written as DNA, the CDR3 is TGTGCCAGCTACAGGGGGCTGATTGACACTGAAGCTTTCTTT. The variable domain in full, completed from reference TRBV2 and TRBJ1-1, reads EPEVTQTPSHQVTQMGQEVILRCVPISNHLYFYWYRQILGQKVEFLVSFYNNEISEKSEIFDDQFSVERPDGSNFTLKIRSTKLEDSAMYFCASYRGLIDTEAFFGQGTRLTVV.

This clonotype was seen only a few times. The chain employs TRBV7-8 and TRBJ2-1; a possible D gene is TRBD2 (5 bases). Germline CDR1 reads SGHVS; CDR2 reads FQNEAQ. Trimming cost V 0 bases and J 0 bases, with 9 bases left between them. The CDR3 loop spans 16 amino acids. The CDR3 sequence is CASSLAPRGSYNEQFF. CDR3 DNA sequence: TGTGCCAGCAGCTTAGCGCCCCGGGGCTCCTACAATGAGCAGTTCTTC. The full variable domain, its missing parts supplied by reference TRBV7-8 and TRBJ2-1, is GAGVSQSPRYKVAKRGQDVALRCDPISGHVSLFWYQQALGQGPEFLTYFQNEAQLDKSGLPSDRFFAERPEGSVSTLKIQRTQQEDSAVYLCASSLAPRGSYNEQFFGPGTRLTVL.

This clonotype was detected many times. The chain uses TRBV12-3 or TRBV12-4 and TRBJ2-2; 15 positions agree with TRBD2. The V and J ends lost 5 bases and 2 bases, in that order; junction bases with no gene match: 6. The CDR3 sequence is 18 residues long. The CDR3 sequence: CASSPGLAGGINTGELFF. The CDR3 bases are TGTGCCAGCAGTCCTGGACTAGCGGGAGGGATCAACACCGGGGAGCTGTTTTTT.

This clonotype was observed at least ten times. The CDR3 coding sequence is TGTGCCAGCAGCTCCTACAATGAGCAGTTCTTC. Amino acid sequence: CASSSYNEQFF. This rearrangement joins TRBV25-1 to TRBJ2-1, with D unresolved. CDR3 size: 11 residues. CDR1 and CDR2 (germline): MGHDK, SYGVNS. V shed 6 bases and J shed 0 bases, with 0 bases lying between them. Variable domain in full (rest from reference TRBV25-1 and TRBJ2-1): EADIYQTPRYLVIGTGKKITLECSQTMGHDKMYWYQQDPGMELHLIHYSYGVNSTEKGDLSSESTVSRIRTEHFPLTLESARPSHTSQYLCASSSYNEQFFGPGTRLTVL.

This clonotype was found many times. The chain couples TRBV6-5 to TRBJ2-1, with 11 bases identical to TRBD1. V shed 6 bases, J shed 5 bases, and the junction held 6 bases outside the gene matches. Germline CDR1 and CDR2: MNHEY and SVGAGI. The CDR3 spans 15 residues. The DNA of the CDR3 is TGTGCCAGCAGCTCAGGGACAGGGGGGCACAATGAGCAGTTCTTC. Translated: CASSSGTGGHNEQFF.

This clonotype has a count of ten or more. The chain has TRBV12-3 or TRBV12-4 and TRBJ2-7, with unresolved D. Trimming left V 3 bases short and J 0 bases short, with 6 bases between. This CDR3 comprises 13 residues. The CDR3: CASSFLPSYEQYF. The CDR3 DNA reads as TGTGCCAGCAGTTTCCTACCCTCCTACGAGCAGTACTTC.

This clonotype was counted many times. The V call is TRBV19, the J call TRBJ2-1; D is ambiguous. Trimming removed 5 bases at V and 10 bases at J, with 18 bases between. This CDR3 has 14 residues. CDR1 is LNHDA, CDR2 SQIVND, per germline (reference sequence). CDR3 residues: CASSARRAVGEQFF. DNA of the CDR3: TGTGCCAGTAGTGCCCGGAGAGCCGTCGGGGAGCAGTTCTTC. Variable domain in full (rest from reference TRBV19 and TRBJ2-1): DGGITQSPKYLFRKEGQNVTLSCEQNLNHDAMYWYRQDPGQGLRLIYYSQIVNDFQKGDIAEGYSVSREKKESFPLTVTSAQKNPTAFYLCASSARRAVGEQFFGPGTRLTVL.

This clonotype has at least ten counts. V gene TRBV6-4 combines with J gene TRBJ2-2; 10 bases are shared with TRBD2. The ends lost 7 bases at V and 6 bases at J; junction bases unmatched: 20. The CDR3 length is 19 residues. Germline CDR1 and CDR2: MRHNA and SNTAGT. CDR3 coding DNA: TGTGCCAGCACCTCATCGGCGGGAGCGGGAGGGCCCTTTCCCGGGGAGCTGTTTTTT. Its translation is CASTSSAGAGGPFPGELFF.

This clonotype was picked up many times. V and J are TRBV7-2 and TRBJ2-2; TRBD1 is a possible D gene (5 bases). The CDR3 has 13 residues. The V gene's germline CDR1 is SGHTA and CDR2 FQGNSA. With 6 bases removed from V and 5 bases from J, the gap between germline ends came to 10 bases. CDR3 nucleotide sequence: TGTGCCAGCAGTTCAGGGATTACCGGGGAGCTGTTTTTT. This encodes CASSSGITGELFF.

This clonotype appeared many times. The chain employs TRBV12-5 and TRBJ2-5; tentatively, D is TRBD2 (6 bases). The germline V gene encodes CDR1 LGHNT and CDR2 FRNRAP. V lost 0 bases and J lost 5, with 22 bases in between. CDR3 length: 18 residues. CDR3 sequence: CASGLVLEAGTGGETQYF. The CDR3 nucleotides are TGTGCTAGTGGTTTGGTTTTGGAAGCCGGGACTGGAGGGGAGACCCAGTACTTC.

There are many counts of this clonotype. This chain joins TRBV5-6 and TRBJ2-1; TRBD1 matches 7 bases. The J segment lost 6 bases and the V segment lost 0 bases, leaving 6 bases of the junction unmatched. The germline V gene has CDR1 SGHDT and CDR2 YYEEEE. This CDR3 is 15 amino acids long. The CDR3 sequence: CASSLEEGALNEQFF. In nucleotides, the CDR3 is TGTGCCAGCAGCTTGGAAGAGGGGGCGCTCAATGAGCAGTTCTTC.

This clonotype was seen ten or more times. The chain combines TRBV9 with TRBJ2-2; no reliable D call. This CDR3 comprises 12 residues. Germline CDR1 reads SGDLS; CDR2 reads YYNGEE. Trimming left V 4 bases short and J 2 bases short, with 3 bases between. The CDR3 spells CASSFNTGELFF. The CDR3 DNA reads TGTGCCAGCAGCTTTAACACCGGGGAGCTGTTTTTT.

The sample holds many counts of this clonotype. The chain employs TRBV20-1 and TRBJ2-7, with D hard to call. The CDR3 loop spans 10 amino acids. Germline loops: CDR1 DFQATT, CDR2 SNEGSKA (reference sequence). V lost 4 bases and J lost 7, with 8 bases in between. The CDR3 DNA reads as TGCAGTGCTATAATGTCGGAGCAGTACTTC. Its translation is CSAIMSEQYF.

This clonotype counts as medium-sized. V usage is TRBV7-9 and J usage is TRBJ2-7; D could derive from TRBD1 or TRBD2 (5 bases each). Germline V gene sequence: CDR1 SEHNR, CDR2 FQNEAQ (reference sequence). The CDR3 runs to 15 residues. Trimming stripped 5 bases from V and 3 bases from J, with 17 bases between. The CDR3 reads CASSPFGTEVYEQYF. The CDR3 DNA reads as TGTGCCAGCAGCCCGTTTGGGACGGAGGTCTACGAGCAGTACTTC. The variable domain in full, with the rest retrieved from reference TRBV7-9 and TRBJ2-7, is DTGVSQNPRHKITKRGQNVTFRCDPISEHNRLYWYRQTLGQGPEFLTYFQNEAQLEKSRLLSDRFSAERPKGSFSTLEIQRTEQGDSAMYLCASSPFGTEVYEQYFGPGTRLTVT.

This clonotype was counted many times. The V call is TRBV9, the J call TRBJ2-5, with TRBD1 matching over 7 bases. CDR1 is SGDLS, CDR2 YYNGEE, per germline. There are 16 residues in the CDR3. The V gene end was trimmed by 3 bases and the J gene end by 5 bases; junction bases not matched to a gene: 13. This chain's CDR3 is CASSDTPSGQMETQYF. The DNA for the CDR3 is TGTGCCAGCAGCGACACCCCGTCGGGACAGATGGAGACCCAGTACTTC.